These 31 T cell receptor beta chains originate from one sample sequenced in a study of neurological immune-mediated disorders. Using its own MiXCR run on the 5' RACE reads, TCRdb lists one record per CDR3 protein. The sample shows more than 60,000 distinct CDR3 sequences, about 3.5% of them seen only once. Sequences were obtained from PBMCs. These receptors were obtained from a woman in her 50s with multiple sclerosis.

The V call is TRBV11-3, the J call TRBJ1-2, with a weak D call TRBD1 (5 bases). The CDR3 covers 13 residues. Trimming took 5 bases from V and 5 from J, leaving 12 bases between them. Per the germline V gene, CDR1 is SGHNT and CDR2 is YENEEA. This chain's CDR3 is CASSVGTEYGYTF. The DNA of the CDR3 is TGTGCCAGCAGCGTCGGGACGGAATATGGCTACACCTTC.

This clonotype was detected ten times or more. The V call is TRBV7-6, the J call TRBJ2-7, with 8 bases fitting TRBD1. V shed 5 bases and J 1 base; nucleotides not matched to a gene: 7. CDR1 SGHVS and CDR2 FNYEAQ come from the germline V gene. The CDR3 runs to 15 residues. The CDR3, as DNA: TGTGCCAGCAGCCCAGGACAGGGTAGGTCCTACGAGCAGTACTTC. The encoded protein is CASSPGQGRSYEQYF. Full variable domain (rest looked up from reference TRBV7-6 and TRBJ2-7): GAGVSQSPRYKVTKRGQDVALRCDPISGHVSLYWYRQALGQGPEFLTYFNYEAQQDKSGLPNDRFSAERPEGSISTLTIQRTEQRDSAMYRCASSPGQGRSYEQYFGPGTRLTVT.

This clonotype showed up many times. The genes are TRBV5-1 and TRBJ2-3; maybe TRBD2 (5 bases). There are 15 residues in the CDR3. Germline V gives CDR1 SGHRS, CDR2 YFSETQ. V was trimmed by 1 base and J by 4 bases, leaving 13 bases between them. CDR3 coding DNA: TGCGCCAGCAGCTTGACGTTTGCTAGCCCAGATACGCAGTATTTT. Translated: CASSLTFASPDTQYF.

With regard to this clonotype: A much larger clone lies a single base off, so this may be a read error. V and J are TRBV18 and TRBJ2-1, with D unclear. This CDR3 contains 14 residues. V lost 0 bases to trimming and J lost 9 bases, with 12 bases between them. Germline V CDR1 and CDR2: KGHSH, LQKENI. The CDR3 sequence is CASSPPGIAPEQFF. The CDR3 nucleotides read TGTGCCAGCTCACCACCGGGAATAGCACCTGAGCAGTTCTTC. The variable domain in full, completed from reference TRBV18 and TRBJ2-1, reads NAGVMQNPRHLVRRRGQEARLRCSPMKGHSHVYWYRQLPEEGLKFMVYLQKENIIDESGMPKERFSAEFPKEGPSILRIQQVVRGDSAAYFCASSPPGIAPEQFFGPGTRLTVL.

This clonotype has at least ten counts. V gene TRBV5-1 combines with J gene TRBJ2-3; 9 nucleotides align to TRBD2. Losses at the gene ends were 0 bases for V and 1 base for J; bases not matched to a gene: 9. CDR1 is SGHRS, CDR2 YFSETQ, per germline. The CDR3 is 18 amino acids. CDR3 loop: CASSLASRLADGTDTQYF. DNA for the CDR3: TGCGCCAGCAGCTTGGCCTCCAGACTAGCGGACGGCACAGATACGCAGTATTTT.

This clonotype occurred a few times. A much larger clone sits a single nucleotide away, making a read error possible. The chain carries TRBV12-3 or TRBV12-4 and TRBJ2-4; 8 bases are shared with TRBD1. The V and J ends lost 7 bases and 10 bases, in that order; junction bases with no gene match: 9. The CDR3 totals 13 residues. CDR3 residues: CASNFGQGEIQYF. CDR3 nucleotides: TGTGCCAGCAATTTCGGACAGGGCGAAATTCAGTACTTC.

The sample holds many counts of this clonotype. The gene calls are TRBV7-9 and TRBJ2-7, with a possible D match to TRBD2 (5 bases). CDR1 SEHNR and CDR2 FQNEAQ come from the germline V gene (reference sequence). The CDR3 loop spans 13 amino acids. V was clipped by 5 bases and J by 1 base, with 9 bases between them. CDR3 DNA sequence: TGTGCCAGCAGCCCCCGCGGGTCCTACGAGCAGTACTTC. Translation gives CASSPRGSYEQYF.

This clonotype was recorded many times. The rearrangement links TRBV5-1 to TRBJ2-7; 7 positions agree with TRBD2. V was clipped by 1 base and J by 5 bases; unmatched bases: 12. The germline CDR1 and CDR2 sequences are SGHRS and YFSETQ. The CDR3 is 16 residues long. The CDR3 here is CASSLIATRGTNEQYF. The CDR3, as DNA: TGCGCCAGCAGCTTGATAGCTACCCGGGGGACTAACGAGCAGTACTTC.

In its sample, this clonotype was seen many times. The V call is TRBV3-1, the J call TRBJ2-3; D possibly corresponds to TRBD2 (6 bases). Germline CDR1 is LGHDT and CDR2 is YNNKEL (reference sequence). CDR3 size: 15 residues. The germline V and J ends were trimmed by 4 bases and 1 base, with 12 bases remaining between them. The DNA for the CDR3 is TGTGCCAGCAGCCGCGGGACGGGGGGCACAGATACGCAGTATTTT. It encodes CASSRGTGGTDTQYF.

This clonotype came up many times. V and J are TRBV24-1 and TRBJ2-2; no definite D call. Germline V CDR1 and CDR2: KGHDR, SFDVKD. V was clipped by 0 bases and J by 1 base, with 11 bases between them. CDR3 length: 17 residues. CDR3 in amino acids: CATSDLMGHGNTGELFF. The CDR3 DNA reads as TGTGCCACCAGTGATTTGATGGGCCACGGGAACACCGGGGAGCTGTTTTTT.

Ten or more counts support this clonotype. The chain is built from TRBV7-2 and TRBJ1-1, with D tentatively TRBD1 (6 bases). The CDR3 runs to 14 residues. The germline V and J ends were trimmed by 2 bases and 0 bases, with 7 bases remaining between them. Germline V gene lookup returns CDR1 SGHTA and CDR2 FQGNSA. Here the CDR3 DNA reads TGTGCCAGCAGCTTAAACAGGGTGAACACTGAAGCTTTCTTT. It yields the protein CASSLNRVNTEAFF.

Many counts were recorded for this clonotype. The chain links TRBV7-2 to TRBJ2-2; 8 bases match TRBD2. The CDR3 loop spans 16 amino acids. Germline CDR1 SGHTA, CDR2 FQGNSA. J gave up 2 bases and V 2 bases, and 4 bases lay outside the gene matches. CDR3 protein: CASSLRVAGNTGELFF. Written as DNA, the CDR3 is TGTGCCAGCAGCTTAAGGGTAGCGGGAAACACCGGGGAGCTGTTTTTT.

The chain employs TRBV7-2 and TRBJ2-7, with D unclear. Germline V gene sequence: CDR1 SGHTA, CDR2 FQGNSA. CDR3 length: 15 amino acids. V gave up 1 base and J gave up 7 bases, with 17 bases separating them. CDR3 DNA: TGTGCCAGCAGCTTAGATCGACGCTCGGGCCAAGAGCAGTACTTC. Its protein product is CASSLDRRSGQEQYF. The full variable domain, with the rest looked up from reference TRBV7-2 and TRBJ2-7, is GAGVSQSPSNKVTEKGKDVELRCDPISGHTALYWYRQSLGQGLEFLIYFQGNSAPDKSGLPSDRFSAERTGGSVSTLTIQRTQQEDSAVYLCASSLDRRSGQEQYFGPGTRLTVT.

This clonotype was found a few times. The junction shows a germline mismatch at one end, possibly a read error. The CDR3 here is CASSYVLAGAKVLTF. The CDR3, as DNA: TGTGCCAGCAGTTACGTCTTAGCTGGGGCCAAAGTCCTGACTTTC. The V call is TRBV28, the J call TRBJ2-6; possible D gene TRBD1, 5 bases. The CDR3 runs to 15 residues. Germline-derived CDR1 and CDR2 are MDHEN and SYDVKM.

This clonotype was detected many times. The chain recombines TRBV6-2 or TRBV6-3 with TRBJ2-4, with 12 bases aligning to TRBD2. CDR3 size: 19 residues. V lost 6 bases and J lost 1; bases outside the gene matches: 13. The V gene's germline CDR1 is MNHEY and CDR2 SVGEGT. In DNA form, the CDR3 reads TGTGCCAGCAGCAGTGGGACTAGCGGGCTTCGTTTGGCCAAAAACATTCAGTACTTC. It specifies CASSSGTSGLRLAKNIQYF.

This clonotype was seen many times. The rearrangement uses TRBV12-3 or TRBV12-4 and TRBJ2-1, with 8 positions matching TRBD2. The CDR3 spans 15 residues. V lost 0 bases to trimming and J lost 12 bases; unmatched junction nucleotides: 10. The CDR3 DNA reads as TGTGCCAGCAGTTTAGCGCTTCGGGAGGGCCTAGGGCAGTTCTTC. It yields the protein CASSLALREGLGQFF.

DNA for the CDR3: TGTGCCAGCAGCTTAATGGGGGGCGCGAACACTGAAGCTTTCTTT. Amino acid sequence: CASSLMGGANTEAFF. The rearrangement uses TRBV7-3 and TRBJ1-1; a possible D gene is TRBD1 (6 bases). The CDR3 sequence is 15 residues long. V was pared by 1 base and J by 1 base, with 10 bases between. The germline V gene has CDR1 SGHTA and CDR2 FQGTGA. The entire variable domain, with the rest obtained from reference TRBV7-3 and TRBJ1-1, is as follows: GAGVSQTPSNKVTEKGKYVELRCDPISGHTALYWYRQSLGQGPEFLIYFQGTGAADDSGLPNDRFFAVRPEGSVSTLKIQRTERGDSAVYLCASSLMGGANTEAFFGQGTRLTVV.

In this sample, this clonotype turned up many times. The rearrangement uses TRBV5-6 and TRBJ2-6; D unresolved. Looked up from germline, CDR1 is SGHDT and CDR2 is YYEEEE. Trimming left V 7 bases short and J 0 bases short, with 8 bases between. The CDR3 contains 14 residues. This CDR3 reads CASRAYSGANVLTF. DNA for the CDR3: TGTGCCAGCCGAGCCTACTCTGGGGCCAACGTCCTGACTTTC.

This clonotype has at least ten counts. The chain is built from TRBV11-2 and TRBJ2-3; D is uncertain. The V gene lost 4 bases and the J gene lost 3 bases, with 8 bases spanning the gap. From germline, CDR1 is SGHAT and CDR2 FQNNGV. This CDR3 region has 13 residues. Here the CDR3 DNA reads TGTGCCAGCAGCTCCAGCATGACAGATACGCAGTATTTT. This translates into CASSSSMTDTQYF.

In its sample, this clonotype was seen many times. The rearrangement uses TRBV7-9 and TRBJ2-7; D possibly corresponds to TRBD1 (5 bases). Germline assignment: CDR1 SEHNR and CDR2 FQNEAQ (reference sequence). The CDR3 sequence is 16 residues long. Trimming took off 5 bases at V and 4 bases at J, with 21 bases between the two ends. The CDR3 nucleotides read TGTGCCAGCAGCAGTACGGTACCCTCAAGGGGTTACGAGCAGTACTTC. It encodes CASSSTVPSRGYEQYF.

This clonotype came up a few times. The junction shows a germline mismatch at one end, possibly a read error. The chain carries TRBV24-1 and TRBJ1-6; D remains ambiguous. From germline, CDR1 is KGHDR and CDR2 SFDVKD. The CDR3 spans 13 residues. The CDR3, as DNA: TGTGCCACCAGTGAGTCCGGGGATGGACCCCTCAACTTT. Its translation is CATSESGDGPLNF.

This clonotype has at least ten counts. V gene TRBV18 combines with J gene TRBJ1-5; 9 positions match TRBD1. CDR3 length: 14 amino acids. From germline, CDR1 is KGHSH and CDR2 LQKENI. The V segment lost 5 bases and the J segment 4 bases; nucleotides outside the gene matches: 3. The CDR3 region is CASSGGTGNQPQHF. CDR3 DNA: TGTGCCAGCTCAGGCGGGACAGGGAATCAGCCCCAGCATTTT.

This clonotype was seen at least ten times. The V call is TRBV20-1, the J call TRBJ2-5; D call uncertain. CDR1 and CDR2 from the germline V gene are DFQATT and SNEGSKA (reference sequence). V was shortened by 5 bases and J by 8 bases, with 15 bases between the two germline ends. The CDR3 is made up of 12 amino acids. The CDR3 spells CSAQSPPETQYF. CDR3 bases: TGCAGTGCTCAAAGTCCCCCAGAAACCCAGTACTTC.

This clonotype was detected ten times or more. The chain joins TRBV5-1 to TRBJ1-5, with D uncertain. Trimming stripped 0 bases from V and 1 base from J, with 5 bases between. This CDR3 has 14 residues. Germline loops: CDR1 SGHRS, CDR2 YFSETQ. CDR3: CASSLGESNQPQHF. The CDR3 bases are TGCGCCAGCAGCTTGGGAGAAAGCAATCAGCCCCAGCATTTT.

This clonotype was found many times. The V gene is TRBV7-9, the J gene TRBJ2-7; D ambiguous. The CDR3 has 12 amino acids. CDR1 and CDR2 from the germline V gene are SEHNR and FQNEAQ (reference sequence). V lost 5 bases and J 5 bases, leaving 10 bases between the germline ends. CDR3 sequence reads: CASSLIGDEQYF. The CDR3 nucleotides read TGTGCCAGCAGCCTCATTGGGGACGAGCAGTACTTC. The full variable domain, its missing parts supplied by reference TRBV7-9 and TRBJ2-7, is DTGVSQNPRHKITKRGQNVTFRCDPISEHNRLYWYRQTLGQGPEFLTYFQNEAQLEKSRLLSDRFSAERPKGSFSTLEIQRTEQGDSAMYLCASSLIGDEQYFGPGTRLTVT.

This clonotype was seen a handful of times. A much larger clone lies one base from this, so it may be a read error. This sequence joins TRBV3-1 and TRBJ2-3; TRBD2 aligns across 8 bases. The germline V gene has CDR1 LGHDT and CDR2 YNNKEL (reference sequence). The junction had 4 bases not matched to a gene; V was cut back by 1 base and J by 1 base. This CDR3 contains 16 residues. In DNA, the CDR3 is TGTGCCAGCAGCCAAGTCGGGACTAGAGGCACAGATACGCAGTATTTT. Protein product: CASSQVGTRGTDTQYF.

This clonotype was recorded at least ten times. The chain employs TRBV6-6 and TRBJ1-1, with TRBD1 as a possible D gene (5 bases). CDR3 length equals 13 residues. Germline V gene sequence: CDR1 MNHNY, CDR2 SVGAGI (reference sequence). Trimming cost V 6 bases and J 3 bases, with 11 bases left between them. As DNA, the CDR3 is TGTGCCAGCAGGGGGACTGAGCACACTGAAGCTTTCTTT. Encoded protein: CASRGTEHTEAFF.

This clonotype was detected only a few times. One base away lies a much larger clone, so this may be a sequencing read error. The chain uses TRBV5-1 and TRBJ2-1; no firm D call. V shed 4 bases and J shed 10 bases, with 15 bases lying between them. The CDR3 is 13 residues long. Germline values: CDR1 SGHRS, CDR2 YFSETQ. CDR3 nucleotide sequence: TGCGCCAGCAGCCGGGCTACGGAGTCCGAGCAGTTCTTC. Translated, it gives CASSRATESEQFF.

At least ten counts were recorded for this clonotype. The chain combines TRBV29-1 with TRBJ2-1; D is possibly TRBD1 (5 bases). Germline lookup yields CDR1 SQVTM and CDR2 ANQGSEA. CDR3 length equals 11 residues. The V and J ends lost 5 bases and 6 bases respectively, with 8 bases between them. CDR3 protein: CSVRTINEQFF. The CDR3 DNA sequence: TGCAGCGTTAGGACAATCAATGAGCAGTTCTTC.

This clonotype showed up many times. The DNA of the CDR3 is TGTGCCAGCAGCTTAAGTGGGGGGAGCAATCAGCCCCAGCATTTT. It specifies CASSLSGGSNQPQHF. The chain couples TRBV7-2 to TRBJ1-5; maybe TRBD1 (5 bases). Germline CDR1 SGHTA, CDR2 FQGNSA. The length of the CDR3 is 15 residues. V shed 2 bases and J shed 1 base, with 9 bases lying between them.

This clonotype came up many times. V gene TRBV21-1 combines with J gene TRBJ2-3; TRBD2, the table's D call, was not compared with the DNA. TRBV21-1 has pseudogene status. The CDR3 length is 14 residues. CDR3 nucleotides: TGTGCCAGCAGCAAAGGGGCCGCCACAGATACGCAGTATTTT. Translating it yields CASSKGAATDTQYF.